The 27 T cell receptor beta chains below were found in one sample sequenced in a study of shared clonotypes between healthy human individuals. The method was immunoSEQ multiplex PCR; TCRdb's version includes in-frame clones alone and lacks a portion of them. The sample yields around 440,000 clones, 77% seen once. The sample consisted of PBMCs. These receptor sequences come from a woman in her thirties or forties in good health. Some clones in this sample may be carry-over from other donors' samples.

The chain employs TRBV29-1 and TRBJ2-7; possible D gene TRBD2, 6 bases. The V end lost 7 bases, the J end lost 1 base, and 8 bases lay between the germline ends. CDR1 and CDR2 from the germline V gene are SQVTM and ANQGSEA. The CDR3 is made up of 11 amino acids. CDR3 sequence reads: CSGRGSYEQYF. The CDR3 DNA reads as TGCAGCGGGCGGGGTTCCTACGAGCAGTACTTC.

V gene TRBV2 combines with J gene TRBJ1-1; D is possibly TRBD1 (5 bases). The CDR3 runs to 14 residues. V gave up 5 bases and J gave up 1 base, with 11 bases separating them. Germline CDR1 SNHLY, CDR2 FYNNEI. This CDR3 is CASSMTVGNTEAFF. CDR3 coding DNA: TGTGCCAGCAGTATGACAGTGGGGAACACTGAAGCTTTCTTT.

The chain links TRBV6-5 to TRBJ2-7; maybe TRBD1 (6 bases). Trimming pared 6 bases from V and 2 bases from J, leaving 11 bases between. The CDR3 consists of 13 residues. From germline, CDR1 is MNHEY and CDR2 SVGAGI. The chain's CDR3 is CASSKQGTYEQYF. Here the CDR3 DNA reads TGTGCCAGCAGCAAACAGGGAACCTACGAGCAGTACTTC.

The rearrangement uses TRBV28 and TRBJ1-1; no clear D gene. The CDR3 covers 13 residues. The V end was cut by 8 bases, the J end by 1 base, with 11 bases between. The V gene's germline CDR1 is MDHEN and CDR2 SYDVKM. The CDR3 reads CASWRLRNTEAFF. CDR3 nucleotides: TGTGCCAGCTGGCGGTTGAGGAACACTGAAGCTTTCTTT.

The chain joins TRBV7-2 to TRBJ2-3; no clear D. V lost 0 bases, J lost 5 bases, and 12 bases lay in between. Germline V CDR1 and CDR2: SGHTA, FQGNSA. This CDR3 has 15 amino acids. CDR3 sequence: CASSLATGTRDTQYF. The DNA of the CDR3 is TGTGCCAGCAGCTTAGCGACCGGTACAAGAGATACGCAGTATTTT.

The chain uses TRBV28 and TRBJ1-2; D is undetermined. This CDR3 comprises 13 residues. Looked up from germline, CDR1 is MDHEN and CDR2 is SYDVKM. The V end lost 3 bases, the J end lost 2 bases, and 7 bases lay between the germline ends. The CDR3, as DNA: TGTGCCAGCAGTTTTTTGGTAAACTATGGCTACACCTTC. It is translated as CASSFLVNYGYTF.

This clone was recorded only once. The CDR3 loop is CASSLTGAGETQYF. The CDR3, as DNA: TGTGCCAGCAGCTTGACAGGGGCCGGAGAGACCCAGTACTTC. The chain joins TRBV5-6 to TRBJ2-5, with TRBD1 matching 7 bases. The CDR3 spans 14 residues. Germline-derived CDR1 and CDR2 are SGHDT and YYEEEE. Trimming took 1 base from V and 4 from J; bases not matched to a gene: 4.

The chain links TRBV5-6 to TRBJ1-2; 7 nucleotides line up with TRBD1. The CDR3 is made up of 15 amino acids. The V gene's germline CDR1 is SGHDT and CDR2 YYEEEE. Germline trimming cut 1 base from V and 2 bases from J; bases unmatched to any gene: 5. CDR3 in DNA: TGTGCCAGCAGCTTGCCCGGGACAGCCAACTATGGCTACACCTTC. It specifies CASSLPGTANYGYTF.

The genes are TRBV7-9 and TRBJ1-5; 7 nucleotides agree with TRBD1. V trimming: 2 bases; J trimming: 5 bases; junction bases outside the gene matches: 12. The CDR3 is 17 amino acids. Germline lookup yields CDR1 SEHNR and CDR2 FQNEAQ (reference sequence). CDR3 sequence: CASSLWLVDRAYQPQHF. The DNA for the CDR3 is TGTGCCAGCAGCTTATGGTTGGTAGACAGGGCCTATCAGCCCCAGCATTTT.

V usage is TRBV28 and J usage is TRBJ2-7, with a tentative D call TRBD1 (5 bases). V dropped 7 bases and J dropped 3 bases, with 13 bases sitting between them. Germline CDR1 is MDHEN and CDR2 is SYDVKM. The CDR3 totals 13 residues. CDR3 loop: CASTGRANYEQYF. CDR3 bases: TGTGCCAGCACAGGCAGGGCTAACTACGAGCAGTACTTC.

The chain uses TRBV7-3 and TRBJ1-6; 8 bases are shared with TRBD1. Germline CDR1 SGHTA, CDR2 FQGTGA. The V segment lost 3 bases and the J segment 14 bases; nucleotides outside the gene matches: 3. The CDR3 is made up of 12 amino acids. CDR3 nucleotide sequence: TGTGCCAGCAGCTTCCAACAGGGGGCCCTCCACTTT. Encoded protein: CASSFQQGALHF.

The chain joins TRBV4-3 to TRBJ2-7; 8 bases match TRBD1. V dropped 1 base and J dropped 7; count of bases not matched to a gene: 9. The germline V gene encodes CDR1 LGHNA and CDR2 YSLEER. The length of the CDR3 is 15 residues. CDR3 amino acids: CASSQAAGRGREQYF. Here the CDR3 DNA reads TGCGCCAGCAGCCAAGCGGCTGGCAGGGGGCGAGAGCAGTACTTC.

This rearrangement joins TRBV9 to TRBJ2-1; 13 nucleotides agree with TRBD2. The germline gives CDR1 SGDLS, CDR2 YYNGEE. V lost 1 base and J lost 10; bases outside the gene matches: 8. This CDR3 contains 16 residues. CDR3: CASSVFGLAGVGEQFF. The DNA for the CDR3 is TGTGCCAGCAGCGTATTTGGACTAGCGGGAGTAGGCGAGCAGTTCTTC.

This clone was seen ten or more times. The chain employs TRBV11-2 and TRBJ2-3, with a weak D call TRBD2 (6 bases). Trimming removed 2 bases at V and 4 bases at J, with 16 bases between. This CDR3 contains 16 residues. Germline V gene lookup returns CDR1 SGHAT and CDR2 FQNNGV. DNA for the CDR3: TGTGCCAGCAGCTTATTAGGGGCGGGAACCCCAGATACGCAGTATTTT. Its protein is CASSLLGAGTPDTQYF.

In this sample, this clone turned up many times. Other DNA variants within this sample encode the same CDR3. V gene TRBV30 combines with J gene TRBJ1-5, with D perhaps matching TRBD1 (6 bases). Germline V CDR1 and CDR2: GTSNPN, SVGIG (reference sequence). V lost 0 bases to trimming and J lost 6 bases, with 9 bases between them. This CDR3 comprises 13 residues. The CDR3 DNA is TGTGCCTGGAGTGTAGGGGGTCCTCAGCCCCAGCATTTT. Its translation is CAWSVGGPQPQHF.

At least ten counts were recorded for this clone. The rearrangement joins TRBV27 to TRBJ2-7, with a weak D call TRBD2 (6 bases). V lost 9 bases and J lost 5, with 11 bases in between. This CDR3 has 11 residues. CDR1 is MNHEY, CDR2 SMNVEV, per germline (reference sequence). CDR3 coding DNA: TGTGCCAGTACCAGCGGGCACGAGCAGTACTTC. Translated: CASTSGHEQYF.

The chain is built from TRBV28 and TRBJ1-5; TRBD1 is a possible D gene (6 bases). V was cut by 5 bases and J by 0 bases, with 14 bases left in between. This CDR3 region has 16 residues. Per the germline V gene, CDR1 is MDHEN and CDR2 is SYDVKM. The CDR3 is CASSPRTEPSNQPQHF. CDR3 in DNA: TGTGCCAGCAGTCCCCGGACAGAACCTAGCAATCAGCCCCAGCATTTT.

This clone appeared many times. Other DNA sequences in this sample translate to the same CDR3. This chain uses TRBV20-1 with TRBJ1-1; a weak D match, TRBD1 (6 bases). Per the germline V gene, CDR1 is DFQATT and CDR2 is SNEGSKA (reference sequence). The V and J ends lost 4 bases and 6 bases respectively, with 9 bases between them. The CDR3 contains 11 residues. CDR3: CSATRGAEAFF. The CDR3 region has the DNA TGCAGTGCTACCAGGGGCGCTGAAGCTTTCTTT.

The V and J genes are TRBV2 and TRBJ1-5; TRBD1 might be the D (5 bases). CDR1 is SNHLY and CDR2 is FYNNEI in the germline V gene. Trimming removed 8 bases from V and 5 bases from J, with 10 bases in between. The CDR3 sequence is 12 residues long. The CDR3 region has the DNA TGTGCCAGCGAGGGGAGGGATCAGCCCCAGCATTTT. Its protein product is CASEGRDQPQHF.

The gene calls are TRBV30 and TRBJ2-3; no clear D gene. Trimming shortened V by 5 bases and J by 2 bases, and 5 bases separated the two germline ends. This CDR3 has 11 residues. CDR1 is GTSNPN and CDR2 is SVGIG in the germline V gene (reference sequence). The CDR3 spells CAWGSTDTQYF. The CDR3 region has the DNA TGTGCCTGGGGCTCCACAGATACGCAGTATTTT.

With respect to this clone: This sample includes further DNA sequences coding for the same CDR3. The CDR3 reads CASSGTGAYEQYF. In nucleotides, the CDR3 is TGTGCCAGCAGTGGGACAGGAGCATACGAGCAGTACTTC. V gene TRBV2 combines with J gene TRBJ2-7, with 7 bases aligning to TRBD1. Germline trimming cut 4 bases from V and 4 bases from J; bases unmatched to any gene: 4. The V gene's germline CDR1 is SNHLY and CDR2 FYNNEI. This CDR3 has 13 residues.

This chain joins TRBV4-3 and TRBJ2-6; D tentatively reads TRBD1 or TRBD2 (6 bases each). This CDR3 comprises 16 residues. The V end was cut by 0 bases, the J end by 2 bases, with 8 bases between. The germline V gene encodes CDR1 LGHNA and CDR2 YSLEER. The CDR3 protein is CASSQDRGAGANVLTF. CDR3 bases: TGCGCCAGCAGCCAAGATAGGGGGGCTGGGGCCAACGTCCTGACTTTC.

The sample holds many counts of this clone. The chain joins TRBV28 to TRBJ2-3; D uncertain. The CDR3 is made up of 13 amino acids. Germline assignment: CDR1 MDHEN and CDR2 SYDVKM. Trimming stripped 2 bases from V and 10 bases from J, with 13 bases between. The CDR3 nucleotides read TGTGCCAGCAGTTTAAGGTTTCAGTGGGCGCAGTATTTT. It encodes CASSLRFQWAQYF.

Comment on this clone: This likely reflects a read error, since a far larger clone is one base away. This chain connects TRBV28 to TRBJ2-5, with D perhaps assigned TRBD1 or TRBD2 (5 bases each). V gave up 8 bases and J gave up 4 bases, with 26 bases separating them. This CDR3 has 17 amino acids. CDR1 MDHEN and CDR2 SYDVKM come from the germline V gene. CDR3 bases: TGTGCCAGCCGTCCCCTTGTTCGTGGCATGGGGGTAGAGACCCAGTACTTC. Translating gives CASRPLVRGMGVETQYF.

As concerns this clone: Given a far larger clone just one base away, this is likely a sequencing read error. Distinct nucleotide sequences in the sample also encode this CDR3. This rearrangement joins TRBV5-1 to TRBJ2-7; TRBD2 agrees at 8 bases. Germline V gives CDR1 SGHRS, CDR2 YFSETQ. The junction had 4 bases not matched to a gene; V was cut back by 4 bases and J by 10 bases. The CDR3 covers 11 residues. The CDR3 loop reads CASSAAGEQYF. The DNA of the CDR3 is TGCGCCAGCAGCGCAGCGGGGGAACAGTACTTC. The whole variable domain, remainder taken from reference TRBV5-1 and TRBJ2-7, is KAGVTQTPRYLIKTRGQQVTLSCSPISGHRSVSWYQQTPGQGLQFLFEYFSETQRNKGNFPGRFSGRQFSNSRSEMNVSTLELGDSALYLCASSAAGEQYFGPGTRLTVT.

This clone occurred many times. This sample includes further DNA sequences coding for the same CDR3. The V gene is TRBV30, the J gene TRBJ1-5; 11 bases agree with TRBD1. V shed 4 bases, J shed 0 bases, and the junction held 2 bases outside the gene matches. The CDR3 has 15 residues. Looked up from germline, CDR1 is GTSNPN and CDR2 is SVGIG (reference sequence). CDR3 in amino acids: CAWKGQGASNQPQHF. CDR3 nucleotides: TGTGCCTGGAAAGGACAGGGGGCTAGCAATCAGCCCCAGCATTTT.

This chain connects TRBV5-1 to TRBJ2-3; D remains ambiguous. Germline lookup yields CDR1 SGHRS and CDR2 YFSETQ. This CDR3 is 13 amino acids long. Trimming took 3 bases from V and 3 from J, leaving 8 bases between them. The CDR3 sequence is CASSWAQTDTQYF. In nucleotides, the CDR3 is TGCGCCAGCAGCTGGGCCCAAACAGATACGCAGTATTTT.